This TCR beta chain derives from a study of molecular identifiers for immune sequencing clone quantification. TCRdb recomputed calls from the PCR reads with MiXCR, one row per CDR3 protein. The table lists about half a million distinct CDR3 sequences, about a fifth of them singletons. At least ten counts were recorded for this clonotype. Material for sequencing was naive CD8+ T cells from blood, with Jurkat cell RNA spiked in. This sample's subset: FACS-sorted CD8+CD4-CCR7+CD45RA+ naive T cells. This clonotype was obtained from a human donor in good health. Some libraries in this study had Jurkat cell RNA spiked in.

CDR3 residues: CASSHSASFSNQPQHF. CDR3 nucleotides: TGTGCCAGCAGCCACTCCGCGTCCTTTAGCAATCAGCCCCAGCATTTT. This rearrangement joins TRBV27 to TRBJ1-5, with unresolved D. There are 16 residues in the CDR3. V lost 6 bases, J lost 0 bases, and 15 bases lay in between. Per the germline V gene, CDR1 is MNHEY and CDR2 is SMNVEV (reference sequence).